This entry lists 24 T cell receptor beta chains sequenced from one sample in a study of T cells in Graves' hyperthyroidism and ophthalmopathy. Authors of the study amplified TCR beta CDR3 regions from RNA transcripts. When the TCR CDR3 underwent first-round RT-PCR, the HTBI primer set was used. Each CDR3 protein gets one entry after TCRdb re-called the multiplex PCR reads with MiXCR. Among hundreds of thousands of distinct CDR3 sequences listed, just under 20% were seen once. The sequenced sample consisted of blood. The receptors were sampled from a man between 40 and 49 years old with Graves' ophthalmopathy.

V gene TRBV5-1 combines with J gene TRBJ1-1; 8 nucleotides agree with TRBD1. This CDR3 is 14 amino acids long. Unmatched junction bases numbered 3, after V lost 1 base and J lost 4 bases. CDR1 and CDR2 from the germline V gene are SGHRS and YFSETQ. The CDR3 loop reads CASSLTQGVTEAFF. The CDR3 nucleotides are TGCGCCAGCAGCTTGACACAGGGGGTCACTGAAGCTTTCTTT.

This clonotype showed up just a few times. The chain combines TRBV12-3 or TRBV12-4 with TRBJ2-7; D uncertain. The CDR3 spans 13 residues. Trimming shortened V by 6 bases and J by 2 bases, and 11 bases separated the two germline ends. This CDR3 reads CASRPTLAYEQYF. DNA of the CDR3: TGTGCCAGCAGGCCGACACTTGCCTACGAGCAGTACTTC.

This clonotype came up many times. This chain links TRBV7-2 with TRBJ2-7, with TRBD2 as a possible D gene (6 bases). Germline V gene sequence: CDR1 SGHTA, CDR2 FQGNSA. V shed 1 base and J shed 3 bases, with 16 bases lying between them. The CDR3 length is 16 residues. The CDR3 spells CASSLGGAGWGYEQYF. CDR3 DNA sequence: TGTGCCAGCAGCTTAGGGGGAGCGGGCTGGGGCTACGAGCAGTACTTC.

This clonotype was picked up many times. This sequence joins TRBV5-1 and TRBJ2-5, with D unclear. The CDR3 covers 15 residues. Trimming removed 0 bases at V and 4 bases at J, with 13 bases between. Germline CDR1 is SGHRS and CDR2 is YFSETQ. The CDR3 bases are TGCGCCAGCAGCTTGGCCCTCTCCGGCGGAGAGACCCAGTACTTC. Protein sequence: CASSLALSGGETQYF.

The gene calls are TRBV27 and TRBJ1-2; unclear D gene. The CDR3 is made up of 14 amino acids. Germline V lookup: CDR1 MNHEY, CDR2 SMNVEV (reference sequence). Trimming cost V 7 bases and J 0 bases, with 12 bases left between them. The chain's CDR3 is CASTNHPANYGYTF. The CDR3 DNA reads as TGTGCCAGCACCAATCATCCAGCTAACTATGGCTACACCTTC.

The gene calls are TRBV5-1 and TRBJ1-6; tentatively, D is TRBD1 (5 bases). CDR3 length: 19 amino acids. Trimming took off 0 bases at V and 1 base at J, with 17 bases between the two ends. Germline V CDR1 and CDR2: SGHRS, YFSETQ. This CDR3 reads CASSLGPGRIGSYNSPLHF. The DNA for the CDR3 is TGCGCCAGCAGCTTGGGCCCAGGGCGAATAGGGTCCTATAATTCACCCCTCCACTTT.

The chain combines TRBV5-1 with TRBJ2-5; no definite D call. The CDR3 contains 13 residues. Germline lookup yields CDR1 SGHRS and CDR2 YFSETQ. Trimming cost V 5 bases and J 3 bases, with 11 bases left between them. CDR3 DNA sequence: TGCGCCAGCAGGAGATCTCCGGAAGAGACCCAGTACTTC. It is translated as CASRRSPEETQYF.

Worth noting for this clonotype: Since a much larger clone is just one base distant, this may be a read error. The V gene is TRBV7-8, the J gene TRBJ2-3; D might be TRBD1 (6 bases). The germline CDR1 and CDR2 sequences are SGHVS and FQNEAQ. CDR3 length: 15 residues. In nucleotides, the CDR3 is TGTGCCAGCAGCTTCGGGACACGCAGCACAGATACGCGGTATTTT. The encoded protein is CASSFGTRSTDTRYF.

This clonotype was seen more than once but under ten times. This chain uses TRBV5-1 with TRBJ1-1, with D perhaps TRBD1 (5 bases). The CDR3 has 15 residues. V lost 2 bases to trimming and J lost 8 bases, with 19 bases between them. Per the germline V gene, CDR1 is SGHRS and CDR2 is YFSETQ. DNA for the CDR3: TGCGCCAGCAGCTTCCTCCGGGGGGAGTACTCAGAAGCTTTCTTT. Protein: CASSFLRGEYSEAFF.

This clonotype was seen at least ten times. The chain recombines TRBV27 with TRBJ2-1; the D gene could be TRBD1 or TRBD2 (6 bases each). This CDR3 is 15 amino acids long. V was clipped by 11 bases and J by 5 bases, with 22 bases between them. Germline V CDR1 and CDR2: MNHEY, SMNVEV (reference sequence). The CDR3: CASNRGRLDHNEQFF. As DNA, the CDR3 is TGTGCCTCCAACCGGGGGCGACTGGATCACAATGAGCAGTTCTTC.

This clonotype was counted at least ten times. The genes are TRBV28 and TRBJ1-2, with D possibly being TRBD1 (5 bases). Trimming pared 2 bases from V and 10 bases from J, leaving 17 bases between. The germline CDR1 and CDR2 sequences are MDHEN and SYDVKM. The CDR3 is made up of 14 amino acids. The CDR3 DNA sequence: TGTGCCAGCAGTTTAGGAGATTGGGGGTACGTCTACACCTTC. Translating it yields CASSLGDWGYVYTF.

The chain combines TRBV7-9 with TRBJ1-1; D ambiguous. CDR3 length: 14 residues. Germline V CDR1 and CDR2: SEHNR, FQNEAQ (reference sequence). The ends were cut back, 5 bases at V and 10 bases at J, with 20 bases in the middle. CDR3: CASSLSHDSASAFF. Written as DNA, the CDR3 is TGTGCCAGCAGCCTATCACACGACTCTGCCTCAGCTTTCTTT. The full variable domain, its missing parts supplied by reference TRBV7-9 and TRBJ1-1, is DTGVSQNPRHKITKRGQNVTFRCDPISEHNRLYWYRQTLGQGPEFLTYFQNEAQLEKSRLLSDRFSAERPKGSFSTLEIQRTEQGDSAMYLCASSLSHDSASAFFGQGTRLTVV.

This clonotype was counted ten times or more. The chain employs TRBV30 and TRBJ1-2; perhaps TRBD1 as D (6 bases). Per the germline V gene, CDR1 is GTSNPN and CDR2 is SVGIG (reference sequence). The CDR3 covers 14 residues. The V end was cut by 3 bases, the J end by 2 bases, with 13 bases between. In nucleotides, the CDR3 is TGTGCCTGGAGGGACAGTCCTTTAAACTATGGCTACACCTTC. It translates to CAWRDSPLNYGYTF.

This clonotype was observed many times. This chain's CDR3 is CASSLGSGSYGYTF. For the CDR3, the DNA is TGTGCCAGCAGCTTAGGCAGCGGCTCCTATGGCTACACCTTC. The J gene is TRBJ1-2, the V gene TRBV13; D call uncertain. CDR3 length: 14 amino acids. Trimming pared 0 bases from V and 4 bases from J, leaving 9 bases between. Germline values: CDR1 PRHDT, CDR2 FYEKMQ (reference sequence). The whole variable domain, remainder taken from reference TRBV13 and TRBJ1-2, is AAGVIQSPRHLIKEKRETATLKCYPIPRHDTVYWYQQGPGQDPQFLISFYEKMQSDKGSIPDRFSAQQFSDYHSELNMSSLELGDSALYFCASSLGSGSYGYTFGSGTRLTVV.

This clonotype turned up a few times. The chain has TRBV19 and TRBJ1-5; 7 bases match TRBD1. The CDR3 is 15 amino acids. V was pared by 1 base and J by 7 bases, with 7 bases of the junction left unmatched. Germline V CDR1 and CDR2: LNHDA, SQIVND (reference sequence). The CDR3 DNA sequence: TGTGCCAGTAGTATAGTTCGGGACAGAGGGCAGCCCCAGCATTTT. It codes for CASSIVRDRGQPQHF.

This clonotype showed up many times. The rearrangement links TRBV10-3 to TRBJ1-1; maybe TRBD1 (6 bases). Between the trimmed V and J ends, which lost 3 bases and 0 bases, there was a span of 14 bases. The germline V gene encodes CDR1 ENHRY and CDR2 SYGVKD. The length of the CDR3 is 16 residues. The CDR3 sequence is CAISEGGGPMNTEAFF. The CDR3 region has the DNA TGTGCCATCAGTGAAGGGGGGGGGCCAATGAACACTGAAGCTTTCTTT.

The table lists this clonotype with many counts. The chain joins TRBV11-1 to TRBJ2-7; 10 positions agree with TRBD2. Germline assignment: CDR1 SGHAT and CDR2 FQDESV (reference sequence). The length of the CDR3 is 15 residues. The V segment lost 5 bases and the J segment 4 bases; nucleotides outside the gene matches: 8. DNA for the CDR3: TGTGCCAGCAGCCTGTTAGCGGGAGGACAGTACGAGCAGTACTTC. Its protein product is CASSLLAGGQYEQYF.

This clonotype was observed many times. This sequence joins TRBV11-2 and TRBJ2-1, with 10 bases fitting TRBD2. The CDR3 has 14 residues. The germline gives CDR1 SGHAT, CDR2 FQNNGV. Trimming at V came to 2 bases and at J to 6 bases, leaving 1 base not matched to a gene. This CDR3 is CASSLSGRVNEQFF. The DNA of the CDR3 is TGTGCCAGCAGCTTAAGCGGGAGGGTCAATGAGCAGTTCTTC.

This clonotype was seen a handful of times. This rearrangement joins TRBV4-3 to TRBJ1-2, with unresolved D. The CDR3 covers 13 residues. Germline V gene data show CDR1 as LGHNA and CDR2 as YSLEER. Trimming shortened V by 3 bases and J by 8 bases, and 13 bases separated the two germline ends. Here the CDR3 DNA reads TGCGCCAGCAGCCACGATGACACCTCGGGCTACACCTTC. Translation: CASSHDDTSGYTF.

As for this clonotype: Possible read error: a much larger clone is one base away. As DNA, the CDR3 is TGTGCCAGCAGCGAGGACCGACTTAACTATGGCTACACCTTC. It yields the protein CASSEDRLNYGYTF. V and J are TRBV27 and TRBJ1-2; D remains unclear. CDR1 and CDR2 (germline): MNHEY, SMNVEV (reference sequence). The CDR3 runs to 14 residues. V lost 6 bases and J 1 base, leaving 12 bases between the germline ends.

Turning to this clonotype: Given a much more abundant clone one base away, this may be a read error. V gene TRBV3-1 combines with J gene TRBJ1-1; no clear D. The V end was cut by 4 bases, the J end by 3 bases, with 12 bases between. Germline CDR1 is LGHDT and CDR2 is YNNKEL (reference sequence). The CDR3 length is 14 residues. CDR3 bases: TGTGCCAGCAGCCGCACCAACGGCGACACTGAAGCTTTCTTT. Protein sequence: CASSRTNGDTEAFF.

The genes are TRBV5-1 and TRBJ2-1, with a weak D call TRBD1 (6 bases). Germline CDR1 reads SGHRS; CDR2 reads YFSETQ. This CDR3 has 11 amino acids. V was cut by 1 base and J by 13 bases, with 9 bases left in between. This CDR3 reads CASSLTGLQFF. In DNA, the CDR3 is TGCGCCAGCAGCTTGACAGGGTTACAGTTCTTC.

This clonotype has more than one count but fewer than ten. This CDR3 reads CAISDGLAEGNEQFF. The CDR3 DNA follows: TGTGCCATCAGTGATGGGCTAGCGGAGGGCAATGAGCAGTTCTTC. The chain is built from TRBV10-3 and TRBJ2-1, with 7 nucleotides matching TRBD2. The V segment lost 3 bases and the J segment 6 bases; nucleotides outside the gene matches: 8. CDR3 length equals 15 residues. The germline CDR1 and CDR2 sequences are ENHRY and SYGVKD.

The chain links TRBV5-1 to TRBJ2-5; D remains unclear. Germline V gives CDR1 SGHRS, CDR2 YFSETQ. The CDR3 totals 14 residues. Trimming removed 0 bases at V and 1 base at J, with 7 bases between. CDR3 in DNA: TGCGCCAGCAGCTTGGGGTCTTTCCAAGAGACCCAGTACTTC. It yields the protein CASSLGSFQETQYF.